This T cell receptor beta chain was captured by sequencing in a study of beta chain features in type 1 diabetes. This clone was detected only a few times. A sort by CD45RO/CCR7/CD25/CD127/CD95/CD27 yielded CD4+ naive, central memory, regulatory and stem cell-like memory cells. Trimming cost V 2 bases and J 3 bases; bases outside gene matches: 3. Germline CDR1 SEHNR, CDR2 FQNEAQ (reference sequence). The CDR3 runs 15 residues. The study reverse transcribed the entire isolated RNA, so it sequenced expressed TCRB transcripts. Profiled with immunoSEQ multiplex PCR; TCRdb holds only in-frame clones, not every one. The repertoire holds around 430,000 clones, roughly 30% seen once, with around 0.065% in the top ten.

This chain links TRBV7-9 with TRBJ2-7, with 11 nucleotides matching TRBD2. This clonotype was sampled from a man aged 18 to 29 in good health. The source material was naive CD4+ T cells from blood. CDR3 sequence (DNA): TGTGCCAGCAGCTTAATGCTAGCGGGAGGCTACGAGCAGTACTTC. Its protein is CASSLMLAGGYEQYF.